Listed below are T cell receptor beta chains from one sample, sequenced in a study of cytomegalovirus exposure and HLA in healthy donors. Sequenced by immunoSEQ multiplex PCR; TCRdb stores in-frame clones only, minus some. The data show 150,000 to 200,000 clones, 65% to 90% seen once. The sample consisted of PBMCs. Receptor source: a woman between 18 and 29 years old in good health and CMV-seronegative. Each CDR3 is given with its conserved first and last residue. D genes are given only for firm matches. Clone sizes are given selectively: once, few, many, or a class where the clone is expanded.

j_gene,v_gene,d_gene,abundance,CDR3nt,CDR3aa
TRBJ2-7,TRBV5-1,TRBD2,-,TGCGCCAGCAGCTTAACTAGCGGTTCTCGGGAGCAGTACTTC,CASSLTSGSREQYF
TRBJ2-5,TRBV9,TRBD2,-,TGTGCCAGCAGCGGATGGACGGGGGGGTACCAAGAGACCCAGTACTTC,CASSGWTGGYQETQYF
TRBJ1-2,TRBV6-6,-,-,TGTGCCAGCAGTTACTCGGGAGGGACACCTCCATTCGGCTACACCTTC,CASSYSGGTPPFGYTF
TRBJ1-4,TRBV4-3,-,-,TGCGCCAGCAGCCAGGCCGGGACTGGGAGTGAAAAACTGTTTTTT,CASSQAGTGSEKLFF
TRBJ1-1,TRBV5-3,-,-,TGTGCCAGAAGCTTGGCCCAGAACACTGAAGCTTTCTTT,CARSLAQNTEAFF
TRBJ1-4,TRBV7-3,-,-,TGTGCCAGCAGTTTCCGGGTAGGAGAAAAACTGTTTTTT,CASSFRVGEKLFF
TRBJ2-7,TRBV7-2,TRBD1,-,TGTGCCAGCAGCGAGGACAGGTGGGCCTACGAGCAGTACTTC,CASSEDRWAYEQYF
TRBJ2-7,TRBV5-6,TRBD2,-,TGTGCCAGCAGTACTATATATACCGGGACTAGCGATTCCTACGAGCAGTACTTC,CASSTIYTGTSDSYEQYF
TRBJ1-2,TRBV5-1,-,-,TGCGCCAGCAGCTTGGGACTGAACTATGGCTACACCTTC,CASSLGLNYGYTF
TRBJ2-3,TRBV11-2,TRBD2,once,TGTGCCAGCATCCCTGGGGTAGCTAGCGGGGGCAGCAATACGCAGTATTTT,CASIPGVASGGSNTQYF
TRBJ2-7,TRBV4-2,-,-,TGTGCCAGCAGCCAAACTGGCTACGAGCAGTACTTC,CASSQTGYEQYF
TRBJ2-1,TRBV13,TRBD1,-,TGTGCCAGCAGCTTAGACTTATCACAGGGGGCTTACTCCTACAATGAGCAGTTCTTC,CASSLDLSQGAYSYNEQFF
TRBJ2-6,TRBV27,TRBD1,-,TGTGCCAGCAGGGCCCCCGGGACAGGGGCGTCTGGGGCCAACGTCCTGACTTTC,CASRAPGTGASGANVLTF
TRBJ1-2,TRBV19,TRBD1,-,TGTGCCAGTAGTATCAACGAGAACAGGGGTCGTGGAGGCTACACCTTC,CASSINENRGRGGYTF
TRBJ2-7,TRBV11-2,TRBD1,once,TGTGCCAGCAGGGACAGGGCAGACCCCTACGAGCAGTACTTC,CASRDRADPYEQYF
TRBJ2-5,TRBV27,TRBD2,-,TGTGCCAGCAGTGCACGACTAGCGCTCCAAGAGACCCAGTACTTC,CASSARLALQETQYF
TRBJ1-5,TRBV7-9,-,once,TGTGCCAGCAGCTTCGGGGGGACGGGGCAGCCCCAGCATTTT,CASSFGGTGQPQHF
TRBJ1-1,TRBV27,-,-,TGTGCCAGCAGTCTAGCTATGGGGAGCACTGAAGCTTTCTTT,CASSLAMGSTEAFF
TRBJ2-7,TRBV19,-,few,TGTGCCAGTAGTCGCCAGGCGGGAGAGCAGTACTTC,CASSRQAGEQYF
TRBJ2-5,TRBV2,-,-,TGTGCCAGCAGTGTCCGGCAGGGGCAAGAGACCCAGTACTTC,CASSVRQGQETQYF
TRBJ1-1,TRBV23-1,TRBD1,-,TGCGCCAGCAGTAACCACACAGGGGGGGACACTGAAGCTTTCTTT,CASSNHTGGDTEAFF
TRBJ2-3,TRBV4-3,-,-,TGCGCCAGCAGCCAAATGCTAGCTTTGGGCACAGATACGCAGTATTTT,CASSQMLALGTDTQYF
TRBJ2-7,TRBV7-2,-,-,TGTGCCAGCAGCTTAACTCAGAGGACCTACGAGCAGTACTTC,CASSLTQRTYEQYF
TRBJ2-2,TRBV7-8,-,-,TGTGCCAGCAGCTTAGCGGAAGGAGGGGCGGCAAGCACCGGGGAGCTGTTTTTT,CASSLAEGGAASTGELFF
TRBJ2-1,TRBV7-3,TRBD1,-,TGTGCCAGCAGCTTGACGGACAGGAACAATGAGCAGTTCTTC,CASSLTDRNNEQFF
TRBJ2-7,TRBV10-2,TRBD2,-,TGCGCCAGCAGTGAAACTAGCGGGATGTACGAGCAGTACTTC,CASSETSGMYEQYF
TRBJ2-7,TRBV7-9,TRBD1,once,TGTGCCAGCAGCTCTACAGGGGACAGCTCCTTCGAGCAGTACTTC,CASSSTGDSSFEQYF
TRBJ2-5,TRBV10-1,-,-,TGCGCCAGCAGTCCTACCTCGGGGGAGACCCAGTACTTC,CASSPTSGETQYF
TRBJ2-2,TRBV7-9,TRBD2,-,TGTGCCAGCAACCAGCGGGAGATCTCCGGGGAGCTGTTTTTT,CASNQREISGELFF
TRBJ2-1,TRBV4-1,TRBD1,-,TGCGCCAGCAGCCAACAGGGGGCCTACAATGAGCAGTTCTTC,CASSQQGAYNEQFF
TRBJ2-1,TRBV19,-,-,TGTGCCAGTAGTATAATGGCCAGTTACAATGAGCAGTTCTTC,CASSIMASYNEQFF